A single sample is the source of the 8 T cell receptor beta chains below, sequenced in a study of metastatic and nonmetastatic thyroid tumors. TCRdb re-called the PCR reads through MiXCR. In the table there are roughly 59,000 clones, under 20% of which are singletons. All patients were treatment-naive before thyroid surgery. Sequencing was carried out using blood. These receptors were taken from a male donor with papillary thyroid cancer or a benign thyroid nodule (not recorded which). Some clones in this sample may be carry-over from other donors' samples.

This clone was seen at least ten times. The chain has TRBV12-3 or TRBV12-4 and TRBJ2-4; weak D call: TRBD1 (5 bases). The CDR3 has 14 amino acids. V lost 2 bases and J 2 bases, leaving 7 bases between the germline ends. CDR3 bases: TGTGCCAGCAGTTTAAAGGGGTCCAAAAACATTCAGTACTTC. Its protein product is CASSLKGSKNIQYF.

This clone occurred a few times. The rearrangement joins TRBV12-3 or TRBV12-4 to TRBJ2-1; D is ambiguous. Trimming pared 5 bases from V and 1 base from J, leaving 12 bases between. This CDR3 region has 15 residues. The CDR3 DNA reads as TGTGCCAGCAGTGGCGGTTGGGGATCCTACAATGAGCAGTTCTTC. It yields the protein CASSGGWGSYNEQFF.

This clone was observed at least ten times. The V and J genes are TRBV24-1 and TRBJ2-1, with 8 nucleotides matching TRBD2. Germline V gene sequence: CDR1 KGHDR, CDR2 SFDVKD. The CDR3 has 15 amino acids. Trimming cost V 7 bases and J 0 bases; bases outside gene matches: 4. The CDR3 loop is CATSKSGSSYNEQFF. In DNA, the CDR3 is TGTGCCACCAGCAAGAGCGGGAGCTCCTACAATGAGCAGTTCTTC.

This clone was detected ten times or more. V is TRBV20-1 and J is TRBJ1-4; D is unclear. This CDR3 has 15 amino acids. The V end lost 3 bases, the J end lost 5 bases, and 16 bases lay between the germline ends. Germline V CDR1 and CDR2: DFQATT, SNEGSKA (reference sequence). In DNA, the CDR3 is TGCAGTGCTAGGAGAGTCGCGGCGGCAAATGAAAAACTGTTTTTT. Translation gives CSARRVAAANEKLFF.

Note on this clone: This sequence may be a read error, since a much larger clone differs from it by one base. The chain joins TRBV5-6 to TRBJ2-2; no clear D gene. CDR1 SGHDT and CDR2 YYEEEE come from the germline V gene. CDR3 length equals 11 residues. Trimming pared 6 bases from V and 6 bases from J, leaving 6 bases between. The DNA of the CDR3 is TGTGCCAGCATCTTAGCCGGGGAGCTGTTTTTT. As protein: CASILAGELFF.

This clone has at least ten counts. The V and J genes are TRBV6-2 or TRBV6-3 and TRBJ1-6; D is uncertain. CDR3 length: 17 residues. With 0 bases removed from V and 7 bases from J, the gap between germline ends came to 16 bases. The germline gives CDR1 MNHEY, CDR2 SVGEGT. Written as DNA, the CDR3 is TGTGCCAGCAGTTACTCGATTCGGGAGGGATACAATTCACCCCTCCACTTT. Its protein product is CASSYSIREGYNSPLHF.

This clone showed up many times. The chain recombines TRBV11-1 with TRBJ2-3, with 15 bases fitting TRBD2. V shed 6 bases, J shed 2 bases, and the junction held 9 bases outside the gene matches. Germline-derived CDR1 and CDR2 are SGHAT and FQDESV (reference sequence). The CDR3 is made up of 18 amino acids. This chain's CDR3 is CASRRKGTSGRFTDTQYF. In DNA, the CDR3 is TGTGCCAGCAGGAGGAAGGGGACTAGCGGGAGGTTCACAGATACGCAGTATTTT.

This clone was detected ten times or more. This chain joins TRBV19 and TRBJ2-5, with D possibly matching TRBD1 (6 bases). V lost 10 bases and J lost 1, with 13 bases in between. In germline, CDR1 is LNHDA, CDR2 SQIVND (reference sequence). The CDR3 covers 13 residues. CDR3 in amino acids: CATMGHPQETQYF. CDR3 bases: TGTGCCACCATGGGACACCCCCAAGAGACCCAGTACTTC.